This is a list of T cell receptor beta chains from one sample in a study of cytomegalovirus exposure and HLA in healthy donors. Repertoires were generated with immunoSEQ multiplex PCR, while TCRdb's copy carries only in-frame clones and drops some. The sample yields 60,000 or so clones, about 92% seen once. Sequenced material: PBMCs. Receptor source: a woman younger than 30 in good health and CMV-seronegative. Both conserved end residues are part of each CDR3. A D gene is named only where the DNA matches it firmly. Not all rows give a size; the values are once, few, many and, for expanded clones, a class.

v_call	d_call	clone_size	j_call	cdr3_aa	cdr3_nt
TRBV13	-	once	TRBJ1-2	CASSLGKGRGHGYTF	TGTGCCAGCAGCTTAGGCAAGGGCAGGGGTCACGGCTACACCTTC
TRBV6-5	-	-	TRBJ2-2	CASSYLRYTGELFF	TGTGCCAGCAGTTATTTACGGTACACCGGGGAGCTGTTTTTT
TRBV9	-	-	TRBJ2-3	CASSRTGIDDTQYF	TGTGCCAGCAGCCGAACAGGGATCGATGATACGCAGTATTTT
TRBV29-1	-	-	TRBJ2-5	CSALRGAYETQYF	TGCAGCGCCCTCCGGGGGGCGTACGAGACCCAGTACTTC
TRBV5-1	TRBD2	-	TRBJ2-1	CASRRTSGGSYNEQFF	TGCGCCAGCAGGCGGACTAGCGGGGGGTCCTACAATGAGCAGTTCTTC
TRBV23-1	-	-	TRBJ2-2	CASSRTRKLASGTGELFF	TGCGCCAGCAGCCGAACAAGAAAACTAGCATCGGGCACCGGGGAGCTGTTTTTT
TRBV9	TRBD2	-	TRBJ2-1	CASSGTSGRANEQFF	TGTGCCAGCAGTGGGACTAGCGGGAGGGCCAATGAGCAGTTCTTC
TRBV6-5	-	-	TRBJ2-5	CASSYGDQPQETQYF	TGTGCCAGCAGTTACGGAGACCAACCGCAAGAGACCCAGTACTTC
TRBV7-9	TRBD1	-	TRBJ1-4	CASSFAMGQGREKLFF	TGTGCCAGCAGCTTCGCGATGGGACAGGGCCGTGAAAAACTGTTTTTT
TRBV12-5	TRBD1	-	TRBJ2-7	CASGLGWTGSYEQYF	TGTGCTAGTGGTTTGGGCTGGACAGGCTCCTACGAGCAGTACTTC
TRBV7-9	TRBD1	few	TRBJ1-6	CASSLVVGQTNSPLHF	TGTGCCAGCAGCTTAGTCGTGGGACAGACTAATTCACCCCTCCACTTT
TRBV7-9	-	-	TRBJ1-2	CASGTGSNYGYTF	TGTGCCAGTGGTACAGGGTCAAACTATGGCTACACCTTC
TRBV7-2	-	-	TRBJ1-3	CASSLRADSGNTIYF	TGTGCCAGTTCACTCAGGGCAGACTCTGGAAACACCATATATTTT
TRBV6-5	TRBD2	-	TRBJ2-1	CASIPSGRWTEQFF	TGTGCCAGCATCCCAAGCGGGAGGTGGACTGAGCAGTTCTTC
TRBV5-4	TRBD2	-	TRBJ2-1	CASSLKGSGGVQFF	TGTGCCAGCAGCTTGAAAGGTTCGGGGGGTGTGCAGTTCTTC
TRBV6-6	-	-	TRBJ2-2	CASSLYTGELFF	TGTGCCAGCAGTCTATACACCGGGGAGCTGTTTTTT
TRBV6-5	TRBD1	-	TRBJ1-1	CASSTGGSIAFF	TGTGCCAGCTCGACAGGGGGCAGCATAGCTTTCTTT
TRBV2	-	-	TRBJ1-4	CASSVEQTNEKLFF	TGTGCCAGCAGTGTAGAACAGACTAATGAAAAACTGTTTTTT
TRBV19	TRBD2	-	TRBJ2-3	CASSRLAGGDTQYF	TGTGCCAGTAGTAGGCTAGCGGGGGGAGATACGCAGTATTTT
TRBV28	-	-	TRBJ1-2	CASSLRYGYTF	TGTGCCAGCAGTTTGCGCTATGGCTACACCTTC
TRBV4-1	TRBD1	-	TRBJ1-3	CASSLFSGTGTGNTIYF	TGCGCCAGCAGCCTTTTCTCCGGGACAGGGACTGGAAACACCATATATTTT
TRBV27	-	-	TRBJ1-4	CASSLAGIGEKLFF	TGTGCCAGCAGTTTGGCGGGGATTGGTGAAAAACTGTTTTTT
TRBV7-3	-	-	TRBJ2-2	CASSPRGGGELFF	TGTGCCAGCAGCCCCCGAGGCGGGGGGGAGCTGTTTTTT
TRBV20-1	-	-	TRBJ2-5	CSARTGETQYF	TGCAGTGCAAGGACTGGGGAGACCCAGTACTTC
TRBV28	TRBD1	-	TRBJ1-2	CASGTAYGYTF	TGTGCCAGCGGGACAGCTTATGGCTACACCTTC
TRBV27	-	-	TRBJ1-1	CASSFQGEGTEAFF	TGTGCCAGCAGTTTCCAAGGGGAGGGCACTGAAGCTTTCTTT
TRBV7-2	TRBD1	once	TRBJ1-1	CASTPKRGQDTEAFF	TGTGCCAGCACTCCCAAAAGGGGACAGGACACTGAAGCTTTCTTT
TRBV7-2	TRBD2	-	TRBJ2-1	CASIRNLAAFEQFF	TGTGCCAGCATCCGCAATCTAGCGGCATTCGAGCAGTTCTTC
TRBV28	-	once	TRBJ1-1	CASSFGQKAFF	TGTGCCAGCAGTTTCGGACAGAAAGCTTTCTTT
TRBV5-1	-	-	TRBJ2-3	CASRQASTDTQYF	TGCGCCAGCAGGCAGGCTAGCACAGATACGCAGTATTTT
TRBV7-2	TRBD2	-	TRBJ2-2	CASSPGLAGRTGELFF	TGTGCCAGCAGCCCCGGACTAGCGGGGAGGACCGGGGAGCTGTTTTTT
TRBV18	-	-	TRBJ1-5	CASSPGGNQPQHF	TGTGCCAGCTCACCAGGCGGAAATCAGCCCCAGCATTTT
TRBV20-1	-	-	TRBJ1-1	CSAGGNTEAFF	TGCAGTGCAGGGGGGAACACTGAAGCTTTCTTT
TRBV6-4	-	-	TRBJ1-2	CASSDSVDSVYGYTF	TGTGCCAGCAGTGACTCAGTGGACAGCGTCTATGGCTACACCTTC
TRBV30	-	-	TRBJ1-2	CAWSQGSAPAF	TGTGCCTGGAGCCAGGGTTCCGCTCCCGCCTTC
TRBV2	-	few	TRBJ1-6	CASSEIRSNSPLHF	TGTGCCAGCAGTGAAATTAGGAGTAATTCACCCCTCCACTTT
TRBV11-3	-	-	TRBJ1-1	CASTSGGGTNTEAFF	TGTGCCAGCACCTCAGGCGGGGGGACGAACACTGAAGCTTTCTTT
TRBV11-2	-	-	TRBJ1-1	CASSTHWTETNTEAFF	TGTGCCAGCAGCACACACTGGACAGAAACGAACACTGAAGCTTTCTTT
TRBV7-6	-	-	TRBJ2-2	CASSVRASGELFF	TGTGCCAGCAGCGTCAGGGCCTCCGGGGAGCTGTTTTTT
TRBV28	TRBD2	few	TRBJ2-4	CASRAGGGAKNIQYF	TGTGCCAGCAGAGCGGGAGGGGGGGCCAAAAACATTCAGTACTTC
TRBV28	-	once	TRBJ2-5	CASSLLAELQETQYF	TGTGCCAGCAGTCTATTAGCGGAGCTACAAGAGACCCAGTACTTC
TRBV4-1	-	once	TRBJ1-1	CASSLFPRDLNTEAFF	TGCGCCAGCAGTCTCTTTCCCAGGGATCTGAACACTGAAGCTTTCTTT
TRBV6-5	-	-	TRBJ1-2	CASSSGNGYTF	TGTGCCAGCAGTTCAGGAAACGGCTACACCTTC
TRBV15	-	-	TRBJ2-5	CATTIRGQETQYF	TGTGCCACCACCATTCGGGGCCAAGAGACCCAGTACTTC
TRBV28	-	once	TRBJ2-7	CASRSPVSYEQYF	TGTGCCAGCAGATCCCCAGTATCCTACGAGCAGTACTTC
TRBV6-1	TRBD1	-	TRBJ1-1	CATRTGNTEAFF	TGTGCCACGAGGACAGGGAACACTGAAGCTTTCTTT
TRBV9	TRBD2	-	TRBJ2-5	CASSVGRGSGRWIKETQYF	TGTGCCAGCAGCGTAGGGCGGGGTAGCGGGAGATGGATTAAAGAGACCCAGTACTTC
TRBV12-2	-	-	TRBJ2-1	CASRLASGQSNNEQFF	TGTGCAAGTCGCTTAGCGTCGGGACAGAGTAACAATGAGCAGTTCTTC